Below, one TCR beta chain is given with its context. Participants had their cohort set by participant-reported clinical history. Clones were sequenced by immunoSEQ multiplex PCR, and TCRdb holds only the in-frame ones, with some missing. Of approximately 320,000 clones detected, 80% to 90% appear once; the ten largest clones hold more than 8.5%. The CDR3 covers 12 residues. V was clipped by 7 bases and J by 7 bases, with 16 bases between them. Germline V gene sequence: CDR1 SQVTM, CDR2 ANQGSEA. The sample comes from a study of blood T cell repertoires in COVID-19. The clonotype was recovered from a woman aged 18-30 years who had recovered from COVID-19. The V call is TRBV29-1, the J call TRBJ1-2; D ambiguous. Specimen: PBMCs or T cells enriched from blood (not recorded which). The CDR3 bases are TGCAGCGCACAAGGAGAGTTTGCTGGCTACACCTTC. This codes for CSAQGEFAGYTF.